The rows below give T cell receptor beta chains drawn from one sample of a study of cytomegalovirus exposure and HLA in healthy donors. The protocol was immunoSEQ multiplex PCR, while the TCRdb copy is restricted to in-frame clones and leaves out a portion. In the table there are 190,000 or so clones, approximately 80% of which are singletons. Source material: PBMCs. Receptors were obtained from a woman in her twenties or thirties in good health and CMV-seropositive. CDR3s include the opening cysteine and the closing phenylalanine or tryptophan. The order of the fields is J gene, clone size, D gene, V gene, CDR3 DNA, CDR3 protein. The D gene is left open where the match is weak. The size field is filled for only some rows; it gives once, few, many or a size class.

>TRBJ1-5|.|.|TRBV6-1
TGTGCCAGCAGTGAAGCCGGACAACAGCCCCAGCATTTT
CASSEAGQQPQHF
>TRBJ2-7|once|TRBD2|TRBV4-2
TGTGCCAGCAGCCAAAGTACACTAGCGGGACTCGAGCAGTACTTC
CASSQSTLAGLEQYF
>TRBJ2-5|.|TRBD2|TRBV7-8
TGTGCCAGCAGCTTAGGACTAGCGGTCCAAGAGACCCAGTACTTC
CASSLGLAVQETQYF
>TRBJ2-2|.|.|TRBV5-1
TGCGCCACCAAGTCTATTTCTAACACCGGGGAGCTGTTTTTT
CATKSISNTGELFF
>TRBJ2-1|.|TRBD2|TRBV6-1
TGTGCCAGCAGTGAAAGGGGGACTAGCTATAATGAGCAGTTCTTC
CASSERGTSYNEQFF
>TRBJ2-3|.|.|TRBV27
TGTGCCAGCAGTTTACGGGCAGGGGTGAGGAGAGATACGCAGTATTTT
CASSLRAGVRRDTQYF
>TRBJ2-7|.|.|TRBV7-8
TGTGCCAGCAGCCGGGGTTTATCCTACGAGCAGTACTTC
CASSRGLSYEQYF
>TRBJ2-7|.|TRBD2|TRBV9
TGTGCCAGCAGCGCGTTTGGGACTAGCGGATACGAGCAGTACTTC
CASSAFGTSGYEQYF
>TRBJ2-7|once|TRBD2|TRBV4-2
TGTGCCAGCAGTGACCTAGGGACTAGCGGGAACTCCTACGAGCAGTACTTC
CASSDLGTSGNSYEQYF
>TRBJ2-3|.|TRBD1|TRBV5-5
TGTGCCAGCAGCTCTTACAGGGGGCCCGTGGCAGATACGCAGTATTTT
CASSSYRGPVADTQYF
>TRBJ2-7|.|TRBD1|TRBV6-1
TGTGCCAGCGGCGACAGGGGGGACCGCTACGAGCAGTACTTC
CASGDRGDRYEQYF
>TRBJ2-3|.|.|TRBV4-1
TGCGCCAGCAGCCAAGATCAGAATACGCAGTATTTT
CASSQDQNTQYF
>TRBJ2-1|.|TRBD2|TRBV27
TGTGCCAGCAGTGACAGCGGGAGACTTAATGAGCAGTTCTTC
CASSDSGRLNEQFF
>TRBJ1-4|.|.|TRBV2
TGTGCCAGCAGGGGCGTTAAGGGAGGTAATGAAAAACTGTTTTTT
CASRGVKGGNEKLFF
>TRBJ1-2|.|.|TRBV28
TGTGCCAGCAGTTTATTGCGTGAAATCGATGGCTACACCTTC
CASSLLREIDGYTF
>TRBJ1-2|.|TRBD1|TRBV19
TGTGCCTGCCTGAGGATGGGGACAGCTTATGGCTACACCTTC
CACLRMGTAYGYTF
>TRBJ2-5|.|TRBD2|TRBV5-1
TGCGCCAGCAGCTTGTTTACTAGCGGGGAGACCCAGTACTTC
CASSLFTSGETQYF
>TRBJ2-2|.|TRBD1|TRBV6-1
TGTGCCAGCAGTGAAGCCTGGACAGGCTACACCGGGGAGCTGTTTTTT
CASSEAWTGYTGELFF
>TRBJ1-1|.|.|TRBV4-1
TGCGCCAGCAGCCAAGATAATCGCTTGAGCACTGAAGCTTTCTTT
CASSQDNRLSTEAFF
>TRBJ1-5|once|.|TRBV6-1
TGTGCCAGCAGTGAAATTCAGGGAAATCAGCCCCAGCATTTT
CASSEIQGNQPQHF
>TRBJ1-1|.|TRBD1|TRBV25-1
TGTGCCAGCAGTGCCCCGAACAGGGGGCGAACTGAAGCTTTCTTT
CASSAPNRGRTEAFF
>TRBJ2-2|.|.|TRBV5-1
TGCGCCAGCAGCTTTTCGGGTTTGCCCGGGGAGCTGTTTTTT
CASSFSGLPGELFF
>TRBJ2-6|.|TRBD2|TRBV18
TGTGCCAGCTCACCATTTTATCTAGCGGGAGGACCCTCTGGGGCCAACGTCCTGACTTTC
CASSPFYLAGGPSGANVLTF
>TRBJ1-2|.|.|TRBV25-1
TGTGCCAGCAGTGAACTCGGAGCCTATGGCTACACCTTC
CASSELGAYGYTF
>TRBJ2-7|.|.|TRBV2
TGTGCCAGCACCCCCCGAACAGAGGTAGCGGAGCAGTACTTC
CASTPRTEVAEQYF
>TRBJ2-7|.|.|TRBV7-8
TGTGCCAGCAGCTTAAGGCTGGGCGGGGCAAGTCTCGAGCAGTACTTC
CASSLRLGGASLEQYF
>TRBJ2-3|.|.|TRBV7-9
TGTGCCAGCAGCTCCAATACAGGCGCCCCTAGCACAGATACGCAGTATTTT
CASSSNTGAPSTDTQYF
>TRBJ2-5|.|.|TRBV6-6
TGTGCCAGCAGTTACTCGAGAGGGGGACAAGAGACCCAGTACTTC
CASSYSRGGQETQYF
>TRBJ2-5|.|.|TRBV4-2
TGTGCCAGCAGCGCTACAATCTCAGGAGGGGAGACCCAGTACTTC
CASSATISGGETQYF
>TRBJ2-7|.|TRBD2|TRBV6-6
TGTGCCAGCAGGCAAAGACTAGCTGTTGGCGAGCAGTACTTC
CASRQRLAVGEQYF
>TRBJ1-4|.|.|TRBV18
TGTGCCAGCTCACCACCATCCGGGAATGGCGAAAAACTGTTTTTT
CASSPPSGNGEKLFF
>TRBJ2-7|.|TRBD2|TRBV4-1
TGCGCCAGCAGCCGAGAACCACTAGCGGGAGTAGCGCCCGCCTACGAGCAGTACTTC
CASSREPLAGVAPAYEQYF
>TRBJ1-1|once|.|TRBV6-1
TGTGCCAGCGTGGTTGGGGCGGACACTGAAGCTTTCTTT
CASVVGADTEAFF
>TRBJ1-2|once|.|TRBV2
TGTGCCAGCAGTGGACAGACCCTCTATGGCTACACCTTC
CASSGQTLYGYTF
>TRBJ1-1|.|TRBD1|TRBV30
TGTGCCTGGAGTGACCACAGGGGCGCTGAAGCTTTCTTT
CAWSDHRGAEAFF
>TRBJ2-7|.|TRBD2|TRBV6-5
TGTGCCAGCAGTCTAAGCGGGAGGCCTTACGAGCAGTACTTC
CASSLSGRPYEQYF
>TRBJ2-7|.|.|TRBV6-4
TGTGCCAGCAGTGACTCGAGTCGGAGGGGCCAGCAGTACTTC
CASSDSSRRGQQYF